One and the same sample provided the 24 T cell receptor beta chains below, sequenced in a study of CD8+ T cells in alopecia areata. Extracted RNA was reverse transcribed into cDNA, the sequencing template. TCRdb's table, derived via immunoSEQ multiplex PCR, lists solely in-frame clones and lacks some. The table includes fewer than 250,000 clones, 50% to 60% detected once. Treatment meaning: oral pan-JAK inhibitor, 5-10 mg twice daily. This specimen consisted of CD4+ T cells sorted from blood, obtained at week 4, from a patient treated with tofacitinib. The receptors stem from a human donor with alopecia areata.

This clone was observed a handful of times. This chain uses TRBV5-4 with TRBJ1-2; TRBD1 is a possible D gene (6 bases). V lost 0 bases to trimming and J lost 2 bases, with 8 bases between them. The length of the CDR3 is 14 residues. Germline V CDR1 and CDR2: SGHNT, YYREEE (reference sequence). CDR3 region: CASSLEQGNYGYTF. In DNA form, the CDR3 reads TGTGCCAGCAGCTTGGAACAGGGCAACTATGGCTACACCTTC.

This chain connects TRBV5-1 to TRBJ1-1; a possible D gene is TRBD1 (5 bases). The CDR3 has 15 amino acids. Germline V CDR1 and CDR2: SGHRS, YFSETQ. The V end lost 0 bases, the J end lost 3 bases, and 12 bases lay between the germline ends. The DNA of the CDR3 is TGCGCCAGCAGCTTGGCGGGGGGAGGCTACACTGAAGCTTTCTTT. Translation: CASSLAGGGYTEAFF. The whole variable domain, remainder taken from reference TRBV5-1 and TRBJ1-1, is KAGVTQTPRYLIKTRGQQVTLSCSPISGHRSVSWYQQTPGQGLQFLFEYFSETQRNKGNFPGRFSGRQFSNSRSEMNVSTLELGDSALYLCASSLAGGGYTEAFFGQGTRLTVV.

The chain links TRBV6-6 to TRBJ2-3; 7 bases are a match to TRBD2. Germline CDR1 MNHNY, CDR2 SVGAGI (reference sequence). The CDR3 runs 14 residues. The J segment lost 11 bases and the V segment lost 8 bases, leaving 16 bases of the junction unmatched. CDR3 loop: CASERAGMGDGQYF. The CDR3 DNA reads as TGTGCCAGCGAAAGAGCGGGAATGGGTGATGGGCAGTATTTT.

This sequence joins TRBV7-2 and TRBJ2-2; 9 bases are shared with TRBD2. Losses at the gene ends were 2 bases for V and 4 bases for J; bases not matched to a gene: 5. The germline gives CDR1 SGHTA, CDR2 FQGNSA. The CDR3 has 16 residues. The CDR3 DNA reads as TGTGCCAGCAGCTTAACTAGCGGGTCAAGCACCGGGGAGCTGTTTTTT. Its protein is CASSLTSGSSTGELFF.

The gene calls are TRBV5-6 and TRBJ1-1; the D gene is possibly TRBD1 (6 bases). Germline values: CDR1 SGHDT, CDR2 YYEEEE. V was cut by 0 bases and J by 4 bases, with 13 bases left in between. The CDR3 is made up of 15 amino acids. The CDR3 DNA reads as TGTGCCAGCAGCTTGGTCCGGGGGCGAGGCACTGAAGCTTTCTTT. This gives the protein CASSLVRGRGTEAFF.

In nucleotides, the CDR3 is TGCGCCAGCAGTCAACCGAAGAGGTGGGATCAGCCCCAGCATTTT. Translating it yields CASSQPKRWDQPQHF. This chain joins TRBV23-1 and TRBJ1-5; no reliable D call. TRBV23-1 belongs to the ORF category, with a function that is uncertain. Trimming removed 2 bases from V and 5 bases from J, with 13 bases in between. This CDR3 region has 15 residues.

The chain combines TRBV28 with TRBJ1-1; TRBD1 agrees at 7 bases. Per the germline V gene, CDR1 is MDHEN and CDR2 is SYDVKM. The J segment lost 2 bases and the V segment lost 0 bases, leaving 3 bases of the junction unmatched. This CDR3 region has 15 residues. This chain's CDR3 is CASSLWGTANTEAFF. The DNA of the CDR3 is TGTGCCAGCAGTTTATGGGGGACAGCAAACACTGAAGCTTTCTTT.

The chain uses TRBV2 and TRBJ2-2; 10 bases agree with TRBD2. The J segment lost 7 bases and the V segment lost 7 bases, leaving 9 bases of the junction unmatched. The CDR3 contains 15 residues. Germline CDR1 is SNHLY and CDR2 is FYNNEI. The CDR3: CASTITSGKVGELFF. For the CDR3, the DNA is TGTGCCAGCACCATCACTAGCGGGAAGGTCGGGGAGCTGTTTTTT.

The J gene is TRBJ2-7, the V gene TRBV7-2; 7 bases are shared with TRBD2. CDR3 size: 12 residues. The germline CDR1 and CDR2 sequences are SGHTA and FQGNSA. Trimming took 8 bases from V and 5 from J; bases not matched to a gene: 6. The CDR3 sequence is CASLGRGNEQYF. The CDR3 DNA reads TGTGCCAGCCTGGGGAGGGGAAACGAGCAGTACTTC.

This clone was seen a handful of times. CDR3 amino acids: CASSITPQNTEAFF. The CDR3 bases are TGTGCCAGTAGTATAACTCCTCAGAACACTGAAGCTTTCTTT. The chain combines TRBV19 with TRBJ1-1, with unresolved D. In germline, CDR1 is LNHDA, CDR2 SQIVND (reference sequence). Trimming removed 2 bases at V and 1 base at J, with 8 bases between. The CDR3 is 14 residues long.

This chain uses TRBV28 with TRBJ2-2; 13 bases line up with TRBD2. The CDR3 consists of 16 residues. Germline loops: CDR1 MDHEN, CDR2 SYDVKM. The ends lost 7 bases at V and 9 bases at J; junction bases unmatched: 11. This CDR3 reads CASTIRLAGGHRELFF. CDR3 nucleotide sequence: TGTGCCAGCACCATAAGACTAGCGGGAGGTCATCGGGAGCTGTTTTTT.

The chain joins TRBV30 to TRBJ1-5; D gene uncertain. CDR3 length equals 14 residues. Germline CDR1 and CDR2: GTSNPN and SVGIG (reference sequence). V was shortened by 1 base and J by 0 bases, with 7 bases between the two germline ends. DNA of the CDR3: TGTGCCTGGAGTGATGGCCTTAGCAATCAGCCCCAGCATTTT. The encoded protein is CAWSDGLSNQPQHF.

The chain is built from TRBV30 and TRBJ2-1; either TRBD1 or TRBD2 may supply D (5 bases each). The germline gives CDR1 GTSNPN, CDR2 SVGIG (reference sequence). V lost 0 bases, J lost 9 bases, and 12 bases lay in between. The CDR3 is 13 amino acids. The CDR3 loop reads CAWSVRRAGEQFF. Written as DNA, the CDR3 is TGTGCCTGGAGTGTACGCAGGGCGGGTGAGCAGTTCTTC.

The chain is built from TRBV4-3 and TRBJ2-7, with TRBD1 as a possible D gene (6 bases). The germline V gene encodes CDR1 LGHNA and CDR2 YSLEER. Trimming pared 4 bases from V and 1 base from J, leaving 8 bases between. The CDR3 runs to 13 residues. CDR3 sequence: CASSPGQSYEQYF. The CDR3 bases are TGCGCCAGCAGCCCAGGACAGTCCTACGAGCAGTACTTC.

This clone was detected only a few times. A much larger clone differs by one base, so this may be a read error. V usage is TRBV5-4 and J usage is TRBJ2-3; D is uncertain. This CDR3 comprises 12 residues. Looked up from germline, CDR1 is SGHNT and CDR2 is YYREEE (reference sequence). Trimming shortened V by 0 bases and J by 2 bases, and 1 base separated the two germline ends. The CDR3 DNA reads as TGTGCCAGCAGCTTGGACACAGATACGCAGTATTTT. This encodes CASSLDTDTQYF.

The CDR3 DNA reads as TGTGCCAGCAGTCCCCGGGCCACCAATTTGGGTGGCTACACCTTC. Protein product: CASSPRATNLGGYTF. The chain carries TRBV2 and TRBJ1-2; D unresolved. The CDR3 contains 15 residues. V lost 5 bases to trimming and J lost 7 bases, with 20 bases between them. The germline V gene encodes CDR1 SNHLY and CDR2 FYNNEI.

This clone was found a few times. The chain combines TRBV23-1 with TRBJ2-2, with 9 bases that match TRBD1. TRBV23-1 has ORF status, its function being uncertain. CDR3 size: 16 residues. V was clipped by 6 bases and J by 5 bases; unmatched bases: 10. The CDR3 reads CASSNTGTGWTGELFF. CDR3 coding DNA: TGCGCCAGCAGCAATACCGGGACAGGGTGGACCGGGGAGCTGTTTTTT.

The rearrangement links TRBV29-1 to TRBJ2-3; 12 bases align to TRBD1. The CDR3 covers 16 residues. With V trimmed by 7 bases and J by 8 bases, 16 bases remained unmatched. Per germline, CDR1 SQVTM and CDR2 ANQGSEA. The chain's CDR3 is CSAGTGGFPHGGTQYF. CDR3 nucleotides: TGCAGCGCAGGGACAGGGGGCTTTCCTCACGGAGGTACGCAGTATTTT.

This clone was found once. This chain connects TRBV14 to TRBJ2-3; maybe TRBD2 (5 bases). CDR1 is SGHDN and CDR2 is FVKESK in the germline V gene. Trimming took off 8 bases at V and 4 bases at J, with 22 bases between the two ends. The CDR3 contains 16 residues. DNA of the CDR3: TGTGCCAGCCGACCGACTATTTCGGAGTTTGCAGATACGCAGTATTTT. Residues: CASRPTISEFADTQYF.

This rearrangement joins TRBV11-2 to TRBJ2-1, with D perhaps given as TRBD1 or TRBD2 (5 bases each). The CDR3 totals 13 residues. Trimming stripped 5 bases from V and 7 bases from J, with 12 bases between. Per germline, CDR1 SGHAT and CDR2 FQNNGV. CDR3 residues: CASSAQWGNEQFF. The DNA of the CDR3 is TGTGCCAGCAGCGCCCAATGGGGGAATGAGCAGTTCTTC.

This clone appeared a few times. This chain uses TRBV4-3 with TRBJ2-5; 11 nucleotides line up with TRBD2. This CDR3 has 15 residues. Germline V gene data show CDR1 as LGHNA and CDR2 as YSLEER. After removal of 4 bases from V and 4 bases from J, the junction contained 5 bases not matched to a gene. Here the CDR3 reads CASSRGLAVRETQYF. The CDR3 DNA reads as TGCGCCAGCAGCCGGGGACTAGCGGTACGAGAGACCCAGTACTTC.

V is TRBV11-2 and J is TRBJ1-1; D is undetermined. The CDR3 has 14 residues. Trimming stripped 7 bases from V and 4 bases from J, with 16 bases between. The germline CDR1 and CDR2 sequences are SGHAT and FQNNGV. CDR3 DNA sequence: TGTGCCAGCACCCCTCGCGGTCAGGCCACTGAAGCTTTCTTT. Protein product: CASTPRGQATEAFF.

In its sample, this clone was seen a few times. V usage is TRBV5-8 and J usage is TRBJ2-5, with a weak D call TRBD2 (6 bases). Trimming pared 3 bases from V and 5 bases from J, leaving 11 bases between. Germline CDR1 and CDR2: SGHTS and YDEGEE. This CDR3 contains 13 residues. DNA of the CDR3: TGTGCCAGCAGCTCCCTGGGGAGGGAGACCCAGTACTTC. Encoded protein: CASSSLGRETQYF.

The chain carries TRBV7-2 and TRBJ1-2, with a weak D call TRBD1 (6 bases). Germline V gene lookup returns CDR1 SGHTA and CDR2 FQGNSA. Trimming took 2 bases from V and 6 from J, leaving 13 bases between them. The CDR3 loop spans 14 amino acids. CDR3 bases: TGTGCCAGCAGCTTATTTCAGGGGAGGGATGGCTACACCTTC. This translates into CASSLFQGRDGYTF.